Below, 4 T cell receptor beta chains from the same sample are listed, as sequenced in a study of cytomegalovirus exposure and HLA in healthy donors. Produced via immunoSEQ multiplex PCR; TCRdb's table is partial and in-frame only. The sample lists some 140,000 clones, 75% to 90% seen once, with under 8% in the top ten. The specimen was PBMCs. These receptors originate from a woman between 25 and 40 years old in good health and CMV-seropositive.

The V call is TRBV5-6, the J call TRBJ2-2, with unresolved D. Trimming pared 1 base from V and 4 bases from J, leaving 8 bases between. Germline V CDR1 and CDR2: SGHDT, YYEEEE. This CDR3 region has 14 residues. CDR3 coding DNA: TGTGCCAGCAGCTTGATCGGCGGCACCGGGGAGCTGTTTTTT. Protein product: CASSLIGGTGELFF.

The V call is TRBV2, the J call TRBJ2-2; the D is unclear. This CDR3 region has 11 residues. Per the germline V gene, CDR1 is SNHLY and CDR2 is FYNNEI. Trimming pared 7 bases from V and 6 bases from J, leaving 6 bases between. The chain's CDR3 is CASTISGELFF. For the CDR3, the DNA is TGTGCCAGCACTATATCCGGGGAGCTGTTTTTT.

The chain's CDR3 is CASSAQGQGIFYEQYF. The DNA of the CDR3 is TGTGCCAGCAGCGCACAGGGACAGGGGATTTTTTACGAGCAGTACTTC. The chain uses TRBV7-9 and TRBJ2-7, with 10 nucleotides matching TRBD1. The CDR3 runs to 16 residues. Unmatched junction bases numbered 11, after V lost 5 bases and J lost 4 bases. CDR1 and CDR2 from the germline V gene are SEHNR and FQNEAQ (reference sequence).

This chain uses TRBV6-1 with TRBJ2-2; a weak D match, TRBD1 (6 bases). Trimming pared 5 bases from V and 7 bases from J, leaving 14 bases between. Looked up from germline, CDR1 is MNHNS and CDR2 is SASEGT. This CDR3 is built from 14 residues. CDR3 nucleotide sequence: TGTGCCAGCAGTAGGGGGTGGCAAGGCGGGGAGCTGTTTTTT. Its translation is CASSRGWQGGELFF.